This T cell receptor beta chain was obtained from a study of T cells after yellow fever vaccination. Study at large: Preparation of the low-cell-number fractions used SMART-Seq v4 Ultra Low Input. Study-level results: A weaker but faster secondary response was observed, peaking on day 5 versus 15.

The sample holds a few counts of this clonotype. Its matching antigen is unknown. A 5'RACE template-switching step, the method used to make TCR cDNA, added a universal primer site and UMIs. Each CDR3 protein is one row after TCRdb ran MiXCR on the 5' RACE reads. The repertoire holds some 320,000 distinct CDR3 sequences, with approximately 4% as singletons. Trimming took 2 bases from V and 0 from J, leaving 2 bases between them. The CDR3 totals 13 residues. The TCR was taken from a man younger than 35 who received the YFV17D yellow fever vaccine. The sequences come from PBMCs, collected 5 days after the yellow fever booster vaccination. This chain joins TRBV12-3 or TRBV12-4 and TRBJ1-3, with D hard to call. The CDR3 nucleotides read TGTGCCAGCAGTTTAACCTCTGGAAACACCATATATTTT. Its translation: CASSLTSGNTIYF.